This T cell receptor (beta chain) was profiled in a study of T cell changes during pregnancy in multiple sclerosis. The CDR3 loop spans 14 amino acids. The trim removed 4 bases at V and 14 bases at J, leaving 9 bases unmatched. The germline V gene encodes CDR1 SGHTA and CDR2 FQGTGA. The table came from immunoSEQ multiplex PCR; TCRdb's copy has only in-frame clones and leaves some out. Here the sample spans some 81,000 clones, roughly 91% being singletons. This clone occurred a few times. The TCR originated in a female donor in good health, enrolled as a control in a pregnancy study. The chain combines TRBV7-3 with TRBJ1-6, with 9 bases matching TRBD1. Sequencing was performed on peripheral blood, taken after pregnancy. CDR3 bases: TGTGCCAGCAGCTCGACAGGGGGTAAAGGTTCCCTCCACTTT. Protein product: CASSSTGGKGSLHF.